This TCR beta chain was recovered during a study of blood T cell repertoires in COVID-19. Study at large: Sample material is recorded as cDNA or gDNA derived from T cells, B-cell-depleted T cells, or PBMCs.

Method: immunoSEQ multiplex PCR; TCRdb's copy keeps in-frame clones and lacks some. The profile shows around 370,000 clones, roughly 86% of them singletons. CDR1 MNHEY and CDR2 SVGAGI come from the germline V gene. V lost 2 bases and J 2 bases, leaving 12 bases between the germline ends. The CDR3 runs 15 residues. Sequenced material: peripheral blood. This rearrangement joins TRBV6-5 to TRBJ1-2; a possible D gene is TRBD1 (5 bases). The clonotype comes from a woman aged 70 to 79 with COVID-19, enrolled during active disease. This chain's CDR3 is CASSYVSRVNYGYTF. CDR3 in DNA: TGTGCCAGCAGTTACGTTTCCAGGGTAAACTATGGCTACACCTTC.